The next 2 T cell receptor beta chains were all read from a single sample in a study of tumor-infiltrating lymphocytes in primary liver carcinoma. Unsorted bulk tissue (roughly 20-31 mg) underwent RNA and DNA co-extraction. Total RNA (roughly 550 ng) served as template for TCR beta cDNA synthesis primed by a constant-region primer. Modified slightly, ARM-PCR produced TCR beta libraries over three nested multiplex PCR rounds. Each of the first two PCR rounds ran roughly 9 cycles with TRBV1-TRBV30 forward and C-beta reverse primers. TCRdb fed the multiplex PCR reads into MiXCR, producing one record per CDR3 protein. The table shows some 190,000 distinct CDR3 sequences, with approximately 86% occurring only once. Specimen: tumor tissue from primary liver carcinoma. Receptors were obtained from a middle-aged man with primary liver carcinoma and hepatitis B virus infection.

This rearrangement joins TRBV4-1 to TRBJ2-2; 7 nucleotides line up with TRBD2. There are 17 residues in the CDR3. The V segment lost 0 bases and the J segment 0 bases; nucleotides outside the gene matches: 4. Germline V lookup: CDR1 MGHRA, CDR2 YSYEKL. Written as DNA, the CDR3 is TGCGCCAGCAGCCAAGATAGAGCGGGGACGAACACCGGGGAGCTGTTTTTT. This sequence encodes CASSQDRAGTNTGELFF.

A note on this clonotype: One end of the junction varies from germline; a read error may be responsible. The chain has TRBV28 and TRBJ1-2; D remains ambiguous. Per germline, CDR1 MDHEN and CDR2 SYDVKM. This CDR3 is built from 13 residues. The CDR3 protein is CANSLMVNYGYTF. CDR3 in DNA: TGTGCCAACAGTTTAATGGTCAACTATGGCTACACCTTC.